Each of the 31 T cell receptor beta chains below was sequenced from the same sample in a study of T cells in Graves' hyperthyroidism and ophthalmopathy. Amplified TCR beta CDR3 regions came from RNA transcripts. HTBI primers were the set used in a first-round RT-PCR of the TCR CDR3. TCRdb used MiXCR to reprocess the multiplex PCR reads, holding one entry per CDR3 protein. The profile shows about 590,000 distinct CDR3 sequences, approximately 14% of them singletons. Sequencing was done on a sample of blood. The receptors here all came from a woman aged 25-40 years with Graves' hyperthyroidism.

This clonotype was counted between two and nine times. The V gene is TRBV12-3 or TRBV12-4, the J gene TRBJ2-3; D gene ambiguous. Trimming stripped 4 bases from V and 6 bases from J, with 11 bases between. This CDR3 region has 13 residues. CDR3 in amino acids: CASSSSFGDTQYF. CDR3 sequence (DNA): TGTGCCAGCAGTTCCTCCTTCGGTGATACGCAGTATTTT.

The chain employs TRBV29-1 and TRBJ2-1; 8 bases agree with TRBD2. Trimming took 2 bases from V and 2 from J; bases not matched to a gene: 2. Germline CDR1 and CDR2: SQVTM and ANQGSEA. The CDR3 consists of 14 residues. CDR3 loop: CSVESSGPYNEQFF. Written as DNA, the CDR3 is TGCAGCGTTGAATCTAGCGGGCCCTACAATGAGCAGTTCTTC.

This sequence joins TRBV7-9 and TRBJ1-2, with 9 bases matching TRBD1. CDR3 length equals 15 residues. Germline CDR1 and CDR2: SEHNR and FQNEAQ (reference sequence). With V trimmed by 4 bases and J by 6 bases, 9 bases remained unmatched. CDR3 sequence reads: CASSSWGTGTDGYTF. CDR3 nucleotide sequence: TGTGCCAGCAGCTCATGGGGGACAGGGACGGATGGCTACACCTTC.

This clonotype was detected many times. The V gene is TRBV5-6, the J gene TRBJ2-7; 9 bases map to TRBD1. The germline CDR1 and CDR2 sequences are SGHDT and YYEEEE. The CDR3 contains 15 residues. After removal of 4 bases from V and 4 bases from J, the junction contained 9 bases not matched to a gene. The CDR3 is CASSPRRQGGYEQYF. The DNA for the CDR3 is TGTGCCAGCAGCCCGAGACGACAGGGGGGGTACGAGCAGTACTTC.

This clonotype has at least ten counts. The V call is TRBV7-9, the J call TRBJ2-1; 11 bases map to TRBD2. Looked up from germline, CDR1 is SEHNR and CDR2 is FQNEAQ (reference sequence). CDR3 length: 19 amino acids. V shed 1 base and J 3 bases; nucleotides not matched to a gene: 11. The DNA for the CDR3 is TGTGCCAGCAGCTTAGTGGGACTAGCGGTAAGATTCGGCTACAATGAGCAGTTCTTC. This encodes CASSLVGLAVRFGYNEQFF.

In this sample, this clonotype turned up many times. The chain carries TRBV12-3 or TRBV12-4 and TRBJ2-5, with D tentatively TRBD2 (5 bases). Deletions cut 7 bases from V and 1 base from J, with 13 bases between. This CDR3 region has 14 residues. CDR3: CASTIGAVQETQYF. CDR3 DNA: TGTGCCAGCACCATAGGAGCGGTCCAAGAGACCCAGTACTTC.

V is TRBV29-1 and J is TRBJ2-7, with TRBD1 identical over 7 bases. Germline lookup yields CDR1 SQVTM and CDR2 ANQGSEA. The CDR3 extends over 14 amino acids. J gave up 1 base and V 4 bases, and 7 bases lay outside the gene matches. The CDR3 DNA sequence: TGCAGCGTTGCTGAGGGGGCTGGTTCCTACGAGCAGTACTTC. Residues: CSVAEGAGSYEQYF.

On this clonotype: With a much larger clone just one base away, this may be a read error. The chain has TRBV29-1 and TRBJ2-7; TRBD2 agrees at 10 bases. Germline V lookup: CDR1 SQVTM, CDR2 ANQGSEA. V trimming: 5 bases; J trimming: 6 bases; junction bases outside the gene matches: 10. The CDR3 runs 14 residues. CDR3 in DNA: TGCAGCGTTTCTTCTAGCGGGAGTTTTTCCGAGCAGTACTTC. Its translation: CSVSSSGSFSEQYF.

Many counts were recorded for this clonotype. The CDR3 coding sequence is TGTGCCAGCAGTTACTCGAATGTTGGACAGGAACTCTACGAGCAGTACTTC. It encodes CASSYSNVGQELYEQYF. V usage is TRBV6-6 and J usage is TRBJ2-7, with 7 bases lining up with TRBD1. Looked up from germline, CDR1 is MNHNY and CDR2 is SVGAGI (reference sequence). Unmatched junction bases numbered 11, after V lost 0 bases and J lost 3 bases. The CDR3 is 17 amino acids.

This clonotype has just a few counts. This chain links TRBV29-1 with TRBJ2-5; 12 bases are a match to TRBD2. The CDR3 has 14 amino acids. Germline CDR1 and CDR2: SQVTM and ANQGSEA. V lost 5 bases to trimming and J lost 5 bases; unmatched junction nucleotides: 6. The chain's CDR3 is CSVSLAGGPETQYF. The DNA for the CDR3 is TGCAGCGTTTCCCTAGCGGGAGGGCCCGAGACCCAGTACTTC.

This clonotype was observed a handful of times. CDR3 sequence: CASSHTSPFWSSGDNEQFF. The CDR3 DNA is TGTGCCAGCAGCCATACGTCTCCGTTTTGGTCCTCGGGCGACAATGAGCAGTTCTTC. The genes are TRBV3-1 and TRBJ2-1; no clear D gene. This CDR3 contains 19 residues. Germline V gene sequence: CDR1 LGHDT, CDR2 YNNKEL (reference sequence). Trimming pared 3 bases from V and 5 bases from J, leaving 26 bases between.

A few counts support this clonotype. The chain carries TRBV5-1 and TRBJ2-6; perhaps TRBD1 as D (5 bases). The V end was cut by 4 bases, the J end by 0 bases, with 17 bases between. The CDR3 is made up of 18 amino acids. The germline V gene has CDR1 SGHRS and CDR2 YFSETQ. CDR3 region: CASSLVGQVSSGANVLTF. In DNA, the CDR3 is TGCGCCAGCAGCCTGGTAGGACAAGTATCCTCTGGGGCCAACGTCCTGACTTTC. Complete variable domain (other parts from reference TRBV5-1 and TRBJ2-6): KAGVTQTPRYLIKTRGQQVTLSCSPISGHRSVSWYQQTPGQGLQFLFEYFSETQRNKGNFPGRFSGRQFSNSRSEMNVSTLELGDSALYLCASSLVGQVSSGANVLTFGAGSRLTVL.

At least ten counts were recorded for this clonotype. CDR3 residues: CASSYSFGQGVSEQFF. In nucleotides, the CDR3 is TGTGCCAGCAGTTACTCGTTCGGACAGGGTGTCAGTGAGCAGTTCTTC. The chain combines TRBV6-6 with TRBJ2-1; 8 nucleotides align to TRBD1. The CDR3 runs to 16 residues. Per germline, CDR1 MNHNY and CDR2 SVGAGI (reference sequence). J lost 9 bases, V lost 0 bases, and 10 bases had no gene match.

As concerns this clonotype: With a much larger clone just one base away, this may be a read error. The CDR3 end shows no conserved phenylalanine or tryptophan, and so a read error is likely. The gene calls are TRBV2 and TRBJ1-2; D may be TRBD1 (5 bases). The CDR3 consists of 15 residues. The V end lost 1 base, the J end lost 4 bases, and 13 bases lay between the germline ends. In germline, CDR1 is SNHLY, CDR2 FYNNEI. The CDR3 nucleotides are TGTGCCAGCAGTGAAGAGGCAGGGCAATTCTATGGCTACACCCTC. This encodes CASSEEAGQFYGYTL.

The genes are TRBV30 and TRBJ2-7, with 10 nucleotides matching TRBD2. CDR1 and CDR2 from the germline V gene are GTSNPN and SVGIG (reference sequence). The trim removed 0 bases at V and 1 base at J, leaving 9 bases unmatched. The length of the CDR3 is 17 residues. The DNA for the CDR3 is TGTGCCTGGAGTGTACCTGGACTAGCGGATCGATCCTACGAGCAGTACTTC. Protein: CAWSVPGLADRSYEQYF.

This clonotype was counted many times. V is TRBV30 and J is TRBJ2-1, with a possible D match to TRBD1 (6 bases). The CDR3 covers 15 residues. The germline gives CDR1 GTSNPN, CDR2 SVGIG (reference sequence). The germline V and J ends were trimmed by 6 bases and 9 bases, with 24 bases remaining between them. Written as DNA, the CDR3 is TGTGCCTGCAGGGGTGACCCCTCACCCACTGCTGAGCAGTTCTTC. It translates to CACRGDPSPTAEQFF.

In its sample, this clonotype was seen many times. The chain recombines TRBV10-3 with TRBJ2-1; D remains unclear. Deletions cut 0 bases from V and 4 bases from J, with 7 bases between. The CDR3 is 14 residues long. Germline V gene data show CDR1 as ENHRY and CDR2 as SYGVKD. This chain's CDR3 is CAISESDMYNEQFF. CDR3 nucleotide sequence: TGTGCCATCAGTGAGTCGGATATGTACAATGAGCAGTTCTTC.

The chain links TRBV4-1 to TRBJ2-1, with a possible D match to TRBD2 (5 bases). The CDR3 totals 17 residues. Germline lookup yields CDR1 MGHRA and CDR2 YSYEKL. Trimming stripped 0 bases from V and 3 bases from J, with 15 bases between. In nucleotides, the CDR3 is TGCGCCAGCAGCCAAGATCACCAGCGGAGTTACTACAATGAGCAGTTCTTC. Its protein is CASSQDHQRSYYNEQFF.

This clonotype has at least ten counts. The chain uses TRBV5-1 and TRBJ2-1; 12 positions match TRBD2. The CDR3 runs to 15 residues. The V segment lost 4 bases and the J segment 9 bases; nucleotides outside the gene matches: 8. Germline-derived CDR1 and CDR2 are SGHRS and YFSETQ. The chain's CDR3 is CASSQTSGREIEQFF. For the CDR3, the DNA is TGCGCCAGCAGCCAGACTAGCGGGAGAGAAATTGAGCAGTTCTTC.

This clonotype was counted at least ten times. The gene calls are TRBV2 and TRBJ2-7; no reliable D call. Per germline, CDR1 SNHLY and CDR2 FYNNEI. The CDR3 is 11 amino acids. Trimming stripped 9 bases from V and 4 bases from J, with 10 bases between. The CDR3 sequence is CASTDGYEQYF. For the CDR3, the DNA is TGTGCCAGTACAGACGGATACGAGCAGTACTTC.

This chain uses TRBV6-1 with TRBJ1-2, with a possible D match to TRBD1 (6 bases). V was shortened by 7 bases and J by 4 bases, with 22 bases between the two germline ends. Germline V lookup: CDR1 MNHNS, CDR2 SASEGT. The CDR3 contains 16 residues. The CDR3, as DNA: TGTGCCAGCACCCTAAGACAGGACCCCACCGTCTATGGCTACACCTTC. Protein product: CASTLRQDPTVYGYTF.

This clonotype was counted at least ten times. The CDR3 sequence is CASSLEWLDYNEQFF. The CDR3 DNA follows: TGTGCCAGCAGCTTAGAGTGGTTAGACTACAATGAGCAGTTCTTC. The chain carries TRBV11-2 and TRBJ2-1; D gene uncertain. Per germline, CDR1 SGHAT and CDR2 FQNNGV. This CDR3 spans 15 amino acids. The ends were cut back, 0 bases at V and 3 bases at J, with 9 bases in the middle.

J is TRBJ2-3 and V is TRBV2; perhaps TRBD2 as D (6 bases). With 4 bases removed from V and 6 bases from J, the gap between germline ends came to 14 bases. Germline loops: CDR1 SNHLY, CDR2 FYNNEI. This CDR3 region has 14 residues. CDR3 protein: CASSGGGVRDTQYF. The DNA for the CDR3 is TGTGCCAGCAGTGGGGGCGGGGTGCGGGATACGCAGTATTTT. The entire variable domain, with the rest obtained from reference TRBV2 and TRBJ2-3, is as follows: EPEVTQTPSHQVTQMGQEVILRCVPISNHLYFYWYRQILGQKVEFLVSFYNNEISEKSEIFDDQFSVERPDGSNFTLKIRSTKLEDSAMYFCASSGGGVRDTQYFGPGTRLTVL.

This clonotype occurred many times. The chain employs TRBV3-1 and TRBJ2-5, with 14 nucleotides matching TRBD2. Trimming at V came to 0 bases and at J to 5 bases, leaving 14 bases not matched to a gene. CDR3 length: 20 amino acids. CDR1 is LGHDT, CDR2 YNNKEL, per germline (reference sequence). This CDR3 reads CASSQERLAGGPWSMETQYF. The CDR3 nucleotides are TGTGCCAGCAGCCAAGAGCGACTAGCGGGAGGGCCCTGGAGTATGGAGACCCAGTACTTC.

The CDR3, as DNA: TGTGCCAGCAGTCTGAATTTGACTCCTAACACCGGGGAGCTGTTTTTT. Encoded protein: CASSLNLTPNTGELFF. The genes are TRBV6-2 or TRBV6-3 and TRBJ2-2; D gene unclear. The ends were cut back, 5 bases at V and 2 bases at J, with 15 bases in the middle. The CDR3 has 16 amino acids. CDR1 and CDR2 (germline): MNHEY, SVGEGT.

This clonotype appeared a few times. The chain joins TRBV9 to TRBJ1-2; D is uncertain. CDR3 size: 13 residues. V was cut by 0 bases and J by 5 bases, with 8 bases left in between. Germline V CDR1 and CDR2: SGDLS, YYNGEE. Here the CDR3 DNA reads TGTGCCAGCAGCGTAGATGCGGGGTATGGCTACACCTTC. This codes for CASSVDAGYGYTF.

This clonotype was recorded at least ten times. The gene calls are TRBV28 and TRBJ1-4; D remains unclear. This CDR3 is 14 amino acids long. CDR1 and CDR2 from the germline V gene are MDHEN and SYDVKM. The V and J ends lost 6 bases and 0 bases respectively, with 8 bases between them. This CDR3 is CASSRISTNEKLFF. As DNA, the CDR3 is TGTGCCAGCAGCCGTATTTCAACTAATGAAAAACTGTTTTTT.

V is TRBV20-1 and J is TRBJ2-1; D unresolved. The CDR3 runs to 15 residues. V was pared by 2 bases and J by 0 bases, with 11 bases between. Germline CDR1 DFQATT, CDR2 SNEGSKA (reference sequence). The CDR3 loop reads CSARWWGSSYNEQFF. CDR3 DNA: TGCAGTGCTAGATGGTGGGGTAGCTCCTACAATGAGCAGTTCTTC.

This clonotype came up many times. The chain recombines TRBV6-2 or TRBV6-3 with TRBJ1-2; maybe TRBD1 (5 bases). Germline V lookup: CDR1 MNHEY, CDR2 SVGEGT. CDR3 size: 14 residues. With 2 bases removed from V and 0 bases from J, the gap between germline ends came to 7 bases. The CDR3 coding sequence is TGTGCCAGCAGTTACCAGGGACCTAACTATGGCTACACCTTC. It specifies CASSYQGPNYGYTF.

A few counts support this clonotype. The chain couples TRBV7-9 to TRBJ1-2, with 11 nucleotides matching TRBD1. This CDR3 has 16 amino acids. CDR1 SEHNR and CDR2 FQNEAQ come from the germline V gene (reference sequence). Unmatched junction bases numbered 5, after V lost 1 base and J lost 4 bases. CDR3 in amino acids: CASSLEGTGGAYGYTF. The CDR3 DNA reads TGTGCCAGCAGCTTAGAGGGGACAGGGGGTGCCTATGGCTACACCTTC.

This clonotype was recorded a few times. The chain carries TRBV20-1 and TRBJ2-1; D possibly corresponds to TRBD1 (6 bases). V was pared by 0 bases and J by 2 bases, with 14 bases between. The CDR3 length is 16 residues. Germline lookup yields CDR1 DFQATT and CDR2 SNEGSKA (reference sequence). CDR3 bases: TGCAGTGCTAGAGATGGAGCAGGGGAAGCCTACAATGAGCAGTTCTTC. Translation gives CSARDGAGEAYNEQFF.